Each of the 20 T cell receptor beta chains below was sequenced from the same sample in a study of shared clonotypes between healthy human individuals. Assay used: immunoSEQ multiplex PCR; TCRdb lists only in-frame clones, some missing. Among about 730,000 clones listed, approximately 77% were seen once. The specimen was memory CD4+ T cells sorted from blood. Stated subset: CD45RA-negative fraction. The source of these receptors is a woman aged 25 to 39 in good health.

The chain combines TRBV5-4 with TRBJ2-1, with 9 bases identical to TRBD2. The V and J ends lost 0 bases and 9 bases, in that order; junction bases with no gene match: 7. The CDR3 sequence is 15 residues long. In germline, CDR1 is SGHNT, CDR2 YYREEE (reference sequence). The CDR3 DNA reads as TGTGCCAGCAGCTTGGCCGGGGCGGGAGGGTTTGAGCAGTTCTTC. Translation gives CASSLAGAGGFEQFF.

The gene calls are TRBV2 and TRBJ2-6; D is uncertain. The CDR3 sequence is 16 residues long. V lost 4 bases, J lost 0 bases, and 10 bases lay in between. Germline values: CDR1 SNHLY, CDR2 FYNNEI. The CDR3 region is CASSVRRGSGANVLTF. CDR3 nucleotides: TGTGCCAGCAGTGTGCGCAGAGGCTCTGGGGCCAACGTCCTGACTTTC.

This rearrangement joins TRBV7-9 to TRBJ2-6; D not certain. This CDR3 comprises 17 residues. The V gene's germline CDR1 is SEHNR and CDR2 FQNEAQ (reference sequence). V was pared by 1 base and J by 2 bases, with 12 bases between. CDR3 in DNA: TGTGCCAGCAGCTTAGTTTGGCAGGATGCTGGGGCCAACGTCCTGACTTTC. It codes for CASSLVWQDAGANVLTF.

The rearrangement links TRBV29-1 to TRBJ2-2, with D unclear. The ends were cut back, 3 bases at V and 7 bases at J, with 9 bases in the middle. CDR3 length: 12 residues. CDR1 SQVTM and CDR2 ANQGSEA come from the germline V gene. The CDR3 region is CSVDRRSGELFF. CDR3 DNA: TGCAGCGTTGATAGGCGGAGCGGGGAGCTGTTTTTT.

V is TRBV18 and J is TRBJ2-7; 10 bases line up with TRBD1. Germline CDR1 reads KGHSH; CDR2 reads LQKENI. V shed 3 bases, J shed 3 bases, and the junction held 5 bases outside the gene matches. This CDR3 has 15 residues. CDR3 protein: CASSPKTGGDYEQYF. The CDR3 DNA reads TGTGCCAGCTCACCTAAGACAGGGGGCGACTACGAGCAGTACTTC.

The J gene is TRBJ2-2, the V gene TRBV19, with a possible D match to TRBD1 (5 bases). Germline V gene data show CDR1 as LNHDA and CDR2 as SQIVND (reference sequence). The V gene lost 5 bases and the J gene lost 6 bases, with 13 bases spanning the gap. The CDR3 extends over 14 amino acids. CDR3 coding DNA: TGTGCCAGTAGTGGTACAGGAGACTCCGGGGAGCTGTTTTTT. This translates into CASSGTGDSGELFF.

V is TRBV9 and J is TRBJ1-1; D gene uncertain. Germline assignment: CDR1 SGDLS and CDR2 YYNGEE. This CDR3 has 16 residues. The V end was cut by 1 base, the J end by 4 bases, with 17 bases between. The CDR3 region is CASSVISTLSSTEAFF. CDR3 nucleotide sequence: TGTGCCAGCAGCGTAATTTCAACCCTAAGTTCCACTGAAGCTTTCTTT.

With respect to this clone: A far larger clone is only one base removed, so a read error is likely. The V gene is TRBV5-1, the J gene TRBJ2-2; D is undetermined. CDR3 length: 13 residues. V was trimmed by 3 bases and J by 1 base, leaving 4 bases between them. Germline-derived CDR1 and CDR2 are SGHRS and YFSETQ. CDR3 in DNA: TGCGCCAGCAGCTCAGGGAACACCGGGGAGCTGTTTTTT. Amino acids: CASSSGNTGELFF.

This chain links TRBV27 with TRBJ1-1; tentatively, D is TRBD1 (5 bases). V gave up 7 bases and J gave up 0 bases, with 18 bases separating them. The CDR3 covers 16 residues. The germline gives CDR1 MNHEY, CDR2 SMNVEV (reference sequence). In DNA form, the CDR3 reads TGTGCCAGCACCCATCGGTCGGACAACTTGAACACTGAAGCTTTCTTT. This codes for CASTHRSDNLNTEAFF.

This sequence joins TRBV20-1 and TRBJ2-1; D gene ambiguous. The CDR3 has 10 amino acids. The V end was cut by 4 bases, the J end by 7 bases, with 5 bases between. Germline V gene lookup returns CDR1 DFQATT and CDR2 SNEGSKA (reference sequence). CDR3 region: CSATINEQFF. The CDR3 bases are TGCAGTGCTACCATTAATGAGCAGTTCTTC.

This clone was found once. The V gene is TRBV19, the J gene TRBJ1-2; TRBD1 matches at 8 bases. This CDR3 region has 17 residues. The germline gives CDR1 LNHDA, CDR2 SQIVND (reference sequence). The ends lost 2 bases at V and 4 bases at J; junction bases unmatched: 12. CDR3 sequence (DNA): TGTGCCAGTAGTATATCCCTCCGGACAGGGACGTCCTATGGCTACACCTTC. It specifies CASSISLRTGTSYGYTF.

The rearrangement links TRBV6-5 to TRBJ2-2; D unclear. CDR1 and CDR2 from the germline V gene are MNHEY and SVGAGI. The CDR3 is made up of 14 amino acids. Trimming shortened V by 6 bases and J by 4 bases, and 12 bases separated the two germline ends. CDR3 nucleotides: TGTGCCAGCAGGTTACGGAGCCTCACCGGGGAGCTGTTTTTT. Translating it yields CASRLRSLTGELFF.

Remarks on this clone: In the same sample, other DNA sequences code for this CDR3. J is TRBJ1-4 and V is TRBV5-1; D is undetermined. Trimming shortened V by 1 base and J by 0 bases, and 4 bases separated the two germline ends. Germline V gives CDR1 SGHRS, CDR2 YFSETQ. The length of the CDR3 is 14 residues. CDR3 amino acids: CASSLTATNEKLFF. CDR3 nucleotides: TGCGCCAGCAGCTTGACCGCAACTAATGAAAAACTGTTTTTT.

In its sample, this clone was seen once. The chain is built from TRBV5-6 and TRBJ1-2; 7 bases are shared with TRBD1. The CDR3 contains 15 residues. Germline assignment: CDR1 SGHDT and CDR2 YYEEEE. V lost 3 bases to trimming and J lost 4 bases; unmatched junction nucleotides: 9. CDR3 bases: TGTGCCAGCAGCTCGCGACAGGGTATGGGCTATGGCTACACCTTC. This encodes CASSSRQGMGYGYTF. Based on the CDR3 plus reference TRBV5-6 and TRBJ1-2, the full variable domain is DAGVTQSPTHLIKTRGQQVTLRCSPKSGHDTVSWYQQALGQGPQFIFQYYEEEERQRGNFPDRFSGHQFPNYSSELNVNALLLGDSALYLCASSSRQGMGYGYTFGSGTRLTVV.

This chain links TRBV4-1 with TRBJ1-1; no reliable D call. V lost 8 bases and J 0 bases, leaving 13 bases between the germline ends. CDR3 length: 14 amino acids. The germline CDR1 and CDR2 sequences are MGHRA and YSYEKL. CDR3 region: CASGSRAMNTEAFF. The CDR3 region has the DNA TGCGCCAGCGGATCGCGAGCCATGAACACTGAAGCTTTCTTT.

This clone was observed a few times. This rearrangement joins TRBV7-9 to TRBJ2-5, with D perhaps assigned TRBD1 or TRBD2 (5 bases each). The CDR3 is made up of 14 amino acids. The germline CDR1 and CDR2 sequences are SEHNR and FQNEAQ (reference sequence). Trimming stripped 2 bases from V and 4 bases from J, with 11 bases between. CDR3 protein: CASSLSAGRETQYF. The CDR3 nucleotides read TGTGCCAGCAGCTTATCCGCAGGGAGAGAGACCCAGTACTTC.

This clone was seen once. CDR3 protein: CASSIVGTEAYEQYF. The CDR3 DNA reads TGTGCCAGTAGTATAGTGGGGACGGAAGCCTACGAGCAGTACTTC. V and J are TRBV19 and TRBJ2-7; D is perhaps TRBD1 or TRBD2 (5 bases each). This CDR3 comprises 15 residues. Trimming shortened V by 1 base and J by 2 bases, and 12 bases separated the two germline ends. Per the germline V gene, CDR1 is LNHDA and CDR2 is SQIVND (reference sequence).

The V and J genes are TRBV29-1 and TRBJ2-1, with D possibly called TRBD1 or TRBD2 (6 bases each). This CDR3 spans 13 amino acids. V was shortened by 4 bases and J by 6 bases, with 13 bases between the two germline ends. Germline V gene lookup returns CDR1 SQVTM and CDR2 ANQGSEA. DNA for the CDR3: TGCAGCGTTGTGGGGGGCGCCCGCAATGAGCAGTTCTTC. Translated, it gives CSVVGGARNEQFF.

The chain links TRBV25-1 to TRBJ1-1, with D perhaps TRBD1 (5 bases). The germline CDR1 and CDR2 sequences are MGHDK and SYGVNS. The CDR3 covers 16 residues. Between the trimmed V and J ends, which lost 0 bases and 2 bases, there was a span of 13 bases. CDR3 protein: CASSEYKRGRNTEAFF. As DNA, the CDR3 is TGTGCCAGCAGTGAATATAAGAGGGGTAGAAACACTGAAGCTTTCTTT.

This clone showed up just once. The genes are TRBV5-1 and TRBJ2-7; D not certain. With 1 base removed from V and 0 bases from J, the gap between germline ends came to 8 bases. The CDR3 is 14 residues long. Germline CDR1 reads SGHRS; CDR2 reads YFSETQ. The chain's CDR3 is CASSLQLSSYEQYF. The DNA of the CDR3 is TGCGCCAGCAGCTTGCAACTATCCTCCTACGAGCAGTACTTC.